Presented here are 4 T cell receptor beta chains from one specimen sequenced in a study of a mutant IDH1 vaccine in newly diagnosed glioma. TCRdb's table, derived via immunoSEQ multiplex PCR, lists solely in-frame clones and lacks some. The table records approximately 38,000 clones, 80% to 90% of them present only once. The antigens for these receptors are not known. As to time point: week 5, during vaccination. Doses comprised 300 ug of mutant IDH1 20-mer peptide each, plus topical imiquimod. This specimen consisted of PBMCs, obtained from a glioma patient whose treatment included an IDH1 peptide vaccine. The receptor source for this set is a middle-aged man with glioma.

V and J are TRBV18 and TRBJ2-7; 11 bases are a match to TRBD2. Germline CDR1 KGHSH, CDR2 LQKENI. Trimming removed 2 bases from V and 3 bases from J; junction bases left unmatched: 6. The length of the CDR3 is 16 residues. The CDR3 sequence: CASSPSTSGSGYEQYF. CDR3 DNA: TGTGCCAGCTCACCAAGTACTAGCGGGAGTGGCTACGAGCAGTACTTC. The full variable domain, in which reference TRBV18 and TRBJ2-7 provide the parts outside the CDR3, is NAGVMQNPRHLVRRRGQEARLRCSPMKGHSHVYWYRQLPEEGLKFMVYLQKENIIDESGMPKERFSAEFPKEGPSILRIQQVVRGDSAAYFCASSPSTSGSGYEQYFGPGTRLTVT.

The table lists this clone with a count of one. The chain has TRBV28 and TRBJ1-3; D is ambiguous. Germline V lookup: CDR1 MDHEN, CDR2 SYDVKM. This CDR3 is built from 13 residues. Trimming left V 3 bases short and J 1 base short, with 4 bases between. The CDR3: CASSFGSGNTIYF. The CDR3 DNA is TGTGCCAGCAGTTTCGGGTCTGGAAACACCATATATTTT.

This chain uses TRBV7-2 with TRBJ2-7; D not resolved. Trimming left V 5 bases short and J 2 bases short, with 13 bases between. The V gene's germline CDR1 is SGHTA and CDR2 FQGNSA. The CDR3 length is 14 residues. Written as DNA, the CDR3 is TGTGCCAGCAGCCCGGCCGCCCTAGCCTACGAGCAGTACTTC. This sequence encodes CASSPAALAYEQYF. Supplemented by reference TRBV7-2 and TRBJ2-7, the full variable domain reads GAGVSQSPSNKVTEKGKDVELRCDPISGHTALYWYRQSLGQGLEFLIYFQGNSAPDKSGLPSDRFSAERTGGSVSTLTIQRTQQEDSAVYLCASSPAALAYEQYFGPGTRLTVT.

The V and J genes are TRBV4-2 and TRBJ2-1; D possibly corresponds to TRBD2 (6 bases). CDR3 length: 15 residues. The germline V and J ends were trimmed by 0 bases and 4 bases, with 10 bases remaining between them. In germline, CDR1 is LGHNA, CDR2 YNFKEQ. In DNA form, the CDR3 reads TGTGCCAGCAGCCAAGACCTAGCGACATACAATGAGCAGTTCTTC. It encodes CASSQDLATYNEQFF.